The clone carrying this TCR beta chain has only a few counts. The germline gives CDR1 SEHNR, CDR2 FQNEAQ (reference sequence). The CDR3 has 15 residues. Trimming removed 1 base from V and 2 bases from J, with 9 bases in between. These data are taken from a study of blood T cell repertoires in COVID-19. About the study: Researchers got acute and convalescent COVID-19 samples from the United States, Italy and Spain.

Profiling relied on immunoSEQ multiplex PCR, and the TCRdb table lists in-frame clones only, not all of them. The repertoire has under 200,000 clones, less than 90% of them found once; the top ten carry 13% to 15%. The V call is TRBV7-9, the J call TRBJ1-5; D gene ambiguous. What was sequenced was peripheral blood. The source is a woman in her seventies with COVID-19, enrolled during active disease. The CDR3 loop is CASSLEGGRNQPQHF. The CDR3 coding sequence is TGTGCCAGCAGCTTAGAAGGAGGACGCAATCAGCCCCAGCATTTT.